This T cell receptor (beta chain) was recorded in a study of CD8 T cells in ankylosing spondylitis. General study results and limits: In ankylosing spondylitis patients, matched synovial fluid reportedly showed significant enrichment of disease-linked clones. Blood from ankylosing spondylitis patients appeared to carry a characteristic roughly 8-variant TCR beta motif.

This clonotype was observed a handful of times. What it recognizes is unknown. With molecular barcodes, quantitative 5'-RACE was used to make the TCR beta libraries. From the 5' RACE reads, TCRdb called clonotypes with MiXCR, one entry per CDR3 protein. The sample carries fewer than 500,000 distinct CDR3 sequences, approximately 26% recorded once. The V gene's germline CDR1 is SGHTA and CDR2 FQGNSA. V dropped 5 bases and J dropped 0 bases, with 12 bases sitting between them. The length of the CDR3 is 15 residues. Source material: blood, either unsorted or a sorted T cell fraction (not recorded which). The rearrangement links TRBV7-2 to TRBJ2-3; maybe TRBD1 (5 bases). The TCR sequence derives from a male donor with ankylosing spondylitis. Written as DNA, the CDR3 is TGTGCCAGCAGCCGGCAGGGATTAAGCACAGATACGCAGTATTTT. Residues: CASSRQGLSTDTQYF.